These 21 T cell receptor beta chains came from one sample sequenced in a study of blood T cell repertoires in COVID-19. The repertoire was sequenced with immunoSEQ multiplex PCR; TCRdb's copy has only in-frame clones and lacks some. The data hold more than 55,000 clones, with 80% to 95% observed a single time. The sequencing input was peripheral blood. These receptors all come from a man at least 80 years old with acute or convalescent COVID-19.

This chain connects TRBV19 to TRBJ1-6; possible D gene TRBD1, 5 bases. V was shortened by 4 bases and J by 3 bases, with 7 bases between the two germline ends. CDR3 length: 14 residues. Germline CDR1 and CDR2: LNHDA and SQIVND (reference sequence). The CDR3 loop reads CASSTGNYNSPLHF. CDR3 bases: TGTGCCAGTAGTACAGGGAACTATAATTCACCCCTCCACTTT.

This clone showed up just once. This chain connects TRBV19 to TRBJ1-5, with 8 positions matching TRBD1. Germline-derived CDR1 and CDR2 are LNHDA and SQIVND (reference sequence). This CDR3 is 16 amino acids long. The V and J ends lost 4 bases and 3 bases, in that order; junction bases with no gene match: 8. CDR3 in amino acids: CASSTPRQGNNQPQHF. In DNA, the CDR3 is TGTGCCAGTAGTACTCCCCGACAGGGGAACAATCAGCCCCAGCATTTT.

The J gene is TRBJ2-5, the V gene TRBV12-3 or TRBV12-4; D might be TRBD2 (6 bases). V was cut by 6 bases and J by 3 bases, with 11 bases left in between. The length of the CDR3 is 13 residues. The CDR3 DNA reads TGTGCCAGCAGCCAGGCTAGCGAAGAGACCCAGTACTTC. This codes for CASSQASEETQYF.

The sample holds one count of this clone. The chain uses TRBV11-2 and TRBJ2-4; 8 bases line up with TRBD2. V shed 9 bases and J 0 bases; nucleotides not matched to a gene: 10. The CDR3 consists of 16 residues. The germline V gene encodes CDR1 SGHAT and CDR2 FQNNGV. The CDR3 region is CASSAGEYLAKNIQYF. The CDR3, as DNA: TGTGCCAGTTCAGCGGGGGAGTATCTAGCCAAAAACATTCAGTACTTC. The full variable domain, its missing parts supplied by reference TRBV11-2 and TRBJ2-4, is EAGVAQSPRYKIIEKRQSVAFWCNPISGHATLYWYQQILGQGPKLLIQFQNNGVVDDSQLPKDRFSAERLKGVDSTLKIQPAKLEDSAVYLCASSAGEYLAKNIQYFGAGTRLSVL.

The rearrangement uses TRBV29-1 and TRBJ1-2; 11 bases map to TRBD1. This CDR3 has 11 residues. V lost 6 bases, J lost 9 bases, and 3 bases stayed unmatched. Germline V lookup: CDR1 SQVTM, CDR2 ANQGSEA. The CDR3 loop is CSVGTGGSYTF. The CDR3 DNA reads as TGCAGCGTGGGGACAGGGGGGAGCTACACCTTC.

The chain couples TRBV7-2 to TRBJ2-2; TRBD1 matches at 9 bases. There are 14 residues in the CDR3. V trimming: 5 bases; J trimming: 4 bases; junction bases outside the gene matches: 2. The germline CDR1 and CDR2 sequences are SGHTA and FQGNSA. For the CDR3, the DNA is TGTGCCAGCAGCCAGGGACAGGGCACCGGGGAGCTGTTTTTT. This sequence encodes CASSQGQGTGELFF.

The chain employs TRBV18 and TRBJ2-5, with 10 bases matching TRBD2. The CDR3 is 15 residues long. After removal of 2 bases from V and 3 bases from J, the junction contained 3 bases not matched to a gene. The germline V gene has CDR1 KGHSH and CDR2 LQKENI. CDR3 sequence reads: CASSPYTSGKETQYF. CDR3 DNA sequence: TGTGCCAGCTCACCATACACTAGCGGGAAAGAGACCCAGTACTTC.

The rearrangement joins TRBV7-9 to TRBJ2-7; no definite D call. Trimming removed 2 bases from V and 7 bases from J, with 18 bases in between. Germline V gene data show CDR1 as SEHNR and CDR2 as FQNEAQ (reference sequence). CDR3 length: 15 residues. The CDR3 loop reads CASSLSGRGSGEQYF. Written as DNA, the CDR3 is TGTGCCAGCAGCTTATCGGGTCGCGGATCCGGGGAGCAGTACTTC.

The V gene is TRBV7-2, the J gene TRBJ2-7, with D possibly matching TRBD2 (5 bases). The CDR3 covers 14 residues. The ends were cut back, 5 bases at V and 4 bases at J, with 15 bases in the middle. The germline V gene has CDR1 SGHTA and CDR2 FQGNSA. CDR3 protein: CASSPTRAGYEQYF. CDR3 DNA sequence: TGTGCCAGCAGCCCTACTAGAGCCGGGTACGAGCAGTACTTC.

J is TRBJ2-1 and V is TRBV27; possible D gene TRBD1, 5 bases. V lost 6 bases and J 7 bases, leaving 19 bases between the germline ends. The CDR3 consists of 15 residues. Germline CDR1 reads MNHEY; CDR2 reads SMNVEV (reference sequence). The CDR3 DNA reads as TGTGCCAGCAGCCCTACAGGCCAGTTCGTAAATGAGCAGTTCTTC. It yields the protein CASSPTGQFVNEQFF.

CDR3 DNA sequence: TGCGCCAGCAGCTTGTCCCCCACAGGGGGCAGCGATGGCTACACCTTC. It translates to CASSLSPTGGSDGYTF. The chain recombines TRBV5-1 with TRBJ1-2; TRBD1 matches 9 bases. The ends lost 1 base at V and 6 bases at J; junction bases unmatched: 10. Germline-derived CDR1 and CDR2 are SGHRS and YFSETQ. This CDR3 has 16 amino acids.

This rearrangement joins TRBV3-1 (or the pseudogene TRBV3-2) to TRBJ2-5; TRBD1 is a possible D gene (6 bases). Per the germline V gene, CDR1 is LGHDT and CDR2 is YNNKEL (reference sequence). V was trimmed by 1 base and J by 2 bases, leaving 11 bases between them. This CDR3 has 15 amino acids. CDR3 bases: TGTGCCAGCAGCCAAGCGAGGGGGTTTCAAGAGACCCAGTACTTC. This encodes CASSQARGFQETQYF.

The CDR3 spells CASSLHRGSSPSYGYTF. CDR3 bases: TGTGCCAGCAGCTTACACAGGGGAAGCTCCCCCTCCTATGGCTACACCTTC. The V gene is TRBV5-6, the J gene TRBJ1-2; 7 nucleotides line up with TRBD1. The CDR3 spans 17 residues. The V and J ends lost 2 bases and 4 bases, in that order; junction bases with no gene match: 14. Germline lookup yields CDR1 SGHDT and CDR2 YYEEEE.

This rearrangement joins TRBV6-5 to TRBJ2-7; 10 positions agree with TRBD1. Losses at the gene ends were 5 bases for V and 2 bases for J; bases not matched to a gene: 3. The V gene's germline CDR1 is MNHEY and CDR2 SVGAGI. The CDR3 loop spans 14 amino acids. CDR3 loop: CASSTGQGTYEQYF. As DNA, the CDR3 is TGTGCCAGCAGTACGGGACAGGGGACCTACGAGCAGTACTTC.

The chain combines TRBV28 with TRBJ2-2; maybe TRBD1 (6 bases). Per the germline V gene, CDR1 is MDHEN and CDR2 is SYDVKM. CDR3 size: 16 residues. With 6 bases removed from V and 0 bases from J, the gap between germline ends came to 14 bases. The CDR3 reads CASSPPGAANTGELFF. CDR3 bases: TGTGCCAGCAGCCCGCCAGGGGCGGCGAACACCGGGGAGCTGTTTTTT. The complete variable domain, with remaining parts taken from reference TRBV28 and TRBJ2-2, reads DVKVTQSSRYLVKRTGEKVFLECVQDMDHENMFWYRQDPGLGLRLIYFSYDVKMKEKGDIPEGYSVSREKKERFSLILESASTNQTSMYLCASSPPGAANTGELFFGEGSRLTVL.

This chain joins TRBV10-3 and TRBJ1-1, with 9 bases aligning to TRBD1. Germline V gene data show CDR1 as ENHRY and CDR2 as SYGVKD. The CDR3 totals 13 residues. V lost 8 bases and J lost 4; bases outside the gene matches: 5. CDR3 nucleotide sequence: TGTGCCATCCGGACAGGGGAGGCCACTGAAGCTTTCTTT. Translation: CAIRTGEATEAFF.

V gene TRBV5-1 combines with J gene TRBJ2-5, with TRBD2 as a possible D gene (6 bases). Germline CDR1 and CDR2: SGHRS and YFSETQ. The CDR3 totals 14 residues. The germline V and J ends were trimmed by 4 bases and 5 bases, with 15 bases remaining between them. The CDR3 sequence is CASSNQGGRETQYF. The CDR3 DNA reads TGCGCCAGCAGCAACCAGGGAGGTCGGGAGACCCAGTACTTC.

The rearrangement joins TRBV7-9 to TRBJ1-5, with 11 bases that match TRBD1. Trimming cost V 4 bases and J 6 bases; bases outside gene matches: 2. Germline V lookup: CDR1 SEHNR, CDR2 FQNEAQ (reference sequence). The CDR3 totals 14 residues. CDR3: CASSSGQGGQPQHF. The CDR3 region has the DNA TGTGCCAGCAGCTCGGGACAGGGGGGTCAGCCCCAGCATTTT.

The chain couples TRBV19 to TRBJ1-1; 7 bases are shared with TRBD1. The CDR3 consists of 13 residues. Trimming removed 7 bases from V and 4 bases from J; junction bases left unmatched: 6. The germline V gene has CDR1 LNHDA and CDR2 SQIVND (reference sequence). This chain's CDR3 is CASTLNRGTEAFF. The CDR3 DNA reads as TGTGCCAGTACCCTTAACAGGGGCACTGAAGCTTTCTTT.

This clone was picked up one time. The V and J genes are TRBV30 and TRBJ2-1; tentative D call: TRBD2 (5 bases). Trimming shortened V by 0 bases and J by 5 bases, and 14 bases separated the two germline ends. From germline, CDR1 is GTSNPN and CDR2 SVGIG (reference sequence). The CDR3 has 15 residues. The CDR3: CAWSVRAGRDNEQFF. CDR3 sequence (DNA): TGTGCCTGGAGTGTACGGGCGGGTAGGGACAATGAGCAGTTCTTC.

This clone was observed a single time. The CDR3 DNA sequence: TGTGCCAGCAGCTTAAGATCGAGGACAGCCAACACCGGGGAGCTGTTTTTT. It is translated as CASSLRSRTANTGELFF. The rearrangement joins TRBV7-2 to TRBJ2-2; D perhaps matches TRBD1 (6 bases). This CDR3 region has 17 residues. Trimming took off 2 bases at V and 2 bases at J, with 15 bases between the two ends. Germline CDR1 reads SGHTA; CDR2 reads FQGNSA.